These 9 T cell receptor beta chains were all obtained from the same sample, sequenced in a study of healthy donors' naive CD4 and CD8 T cells. A linear amplification protocol produced the TCR libraries from approximately 460 ng of total RNA. TCRdb reprocessed the reads with MiXCR, giving one entry per CDR3 protein. This sample has 150,000 to 200,000 distinct CDR3 sequences, with over 60% found just once. Sequenced sample: naive CD4+ and CD8+ T cells sorted from blood, pooled from several donors. These receptors were collected from a pool of human donors in good health; the sample pools cells from several healthy donors.

The chain employs TRBV20-1 and TRBJ1-2; 7 bases agree with TRBD1. The germline V gene encodes CDR1 DFQATT and CDR2 SNEGSKA (reference sequence). This CDR3 region has 12 residues. V shed 5 bases, J shed 10 bases, and the junction held 10 bases outside the gene matches. The CDR3 protein is CSASGTAIDYTF. The CDR3 DNA reads as TGCAGTGCTTCCGGGACAGCGATCGACTACACCTTC.

The genes are TRBV19 and TRBJ2-6; no firm D call. From germline, CDR1 is LNHDA and CDR2 SQIVND (reference sequence). Trimming pared 3 bases from V and 0 bases from J, leaving 12 bases between. The CDR3 runs to 17 residues. CDR3 loop: CASSIRHGYSGANVLTF. The CDR3, as DNA: TGTGCCAGTAGTATCCGACATGGATACTCTGGGGCCAACGTCCTGACTTTC.

The V call is TRBV29-1, the J call TRBJ2-1, with TRBD2 matching over 12 bases. In germline, CDR1 is SQVTM, CDR2 ANQGSEA. This CDR3 has 15 residues. V shed 1 base, J shed 9 bases, and the junction held 7 bases outside the gene matches. CDR3 loop: CSVEGLAGGPGEQFF. The CDR3 DNA is TGCAGCGTTGAAGGGCTAGCGGGAGGGCCGGGTGAGCAGTTCTTC.

The chain carries TRBV29-1 and TRBJ2-1; TRBD1 aligns across 9 bases. Trimming cost V 4 bases and J 6 bases; bases outside gene matches: 7. Germline CDR1 and CDR2: SQVTM and ANQGSEA. This CDR3 is 14 amino acids long. The CDR3 here is CSVAGDRAGNEQFF. The CDR3 DNA is TGCAGCGTTGCCGGGGACAGGGCGGGCAATGAGCAGTTCTTC.

On this clonotype itself: Its ends do not fully match the called genes, so a read error is possible. The chain joins TRBV11-2 to TRBJ1-2; D remains unclear. CDR1 is SGHAT, CDR2 FQNNGV, per germline. The CDR3 contains 16 residues. CDR3 DNA sequence: TGCGCCAGCAGCTTCACCCTAAATGAGGGATATTATGGCTACACCTTC. Translation: CASSFTLNEGYYGYTF.

The genes are TRBV6-5 and TRBJ2-7; TRBD2 might be the D (6 bases). CDR1 MNHEY and CDR2 SVGAGI come from the germline V gene. This CDR3 region has 15 residues. V was trimmed by 2 bases and J by 1 base, leaving 12 bases between them. CDR3 nucleotide sequence: TGTGCCAGCAGTTACGGTGGCGGGACGTCCTACGAGCAGTACTTC. Its translation is CASSYGGGTSYEQYF.

The chain joins TRBV29-1 to TRBJ2-7; the D gene is possibly TRBD2 (5 bases). Germline V gene lookup returns CDR1 SQVTM and CDR2 ANQGSEA. Between the trimmed V and J ends, which lost 2 bases and 1 base, there was a span of 9 bases. The CDR3 length is 13 residues. The CDR3 reads CSVEMAGSYEQYF. CDR3 in DNA: TGCAGCGTTGAAATGGCGGGTTCCTACGAGCAGTACTTC.

The rearrangement joins TRBV6-5 to TRBJ1-1; D gene unclear. V was pared by 3 bases and J by 2 bases, with 10 bases between. The germline CDR1 and CDR2 sequences are MNHEY and SVGAGI. This CDR3 comprises 14 residues. The DNA of the CDR3 is TGTGCCAGCAGTTATAGGTCTGGAAACACTGAAGCTTTCTTT. Amino acid sequence: CASSYRSGNTEAFF.

The rearrangement links TRBV7-6 to TRBJ1-4, with D maybe TRBD1 (6 bases). The CDR3 extends over 17 amino acids. Germline V gene sequence: CDR1 SGHVS, CDR2 FNYEAQ. V gave up 5 bases and J gave up 2 bases, with 18 bases separating them. The CDR3 here is CASSPSPRGLTNEKLFF. The CDR3 DNA reads as TGTGCCAGCAGCCCCTCCCCGCGGGGGCTTACTAATGAAAAACTGTTTTTT.